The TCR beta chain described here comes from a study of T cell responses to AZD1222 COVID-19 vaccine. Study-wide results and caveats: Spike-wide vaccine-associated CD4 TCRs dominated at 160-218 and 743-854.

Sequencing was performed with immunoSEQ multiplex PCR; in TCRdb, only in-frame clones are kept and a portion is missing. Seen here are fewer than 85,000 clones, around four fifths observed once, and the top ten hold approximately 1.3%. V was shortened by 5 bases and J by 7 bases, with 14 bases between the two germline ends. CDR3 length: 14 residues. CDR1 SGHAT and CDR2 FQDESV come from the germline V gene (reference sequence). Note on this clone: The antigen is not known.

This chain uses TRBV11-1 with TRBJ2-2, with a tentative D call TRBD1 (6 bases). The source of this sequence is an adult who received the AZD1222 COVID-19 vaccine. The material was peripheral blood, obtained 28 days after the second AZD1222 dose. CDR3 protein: CASSTNREVGELFF. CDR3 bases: TGTGCCAGCAGCACCAACAGGGAAGTCGGGGAGCTGTTTTTT.